Listed here are 29 T cell receptor beta chains from one sample, sequenced in a study of T cell responses to AZD1222 COVID-19 vaccine. Repertoires were generated with immunoSEQ multiplex PCR, while TCRdb's copy carries only in-frame clones and drops some. The data contain 150,000 to 200,000 clones, about nine tenths of them singletons. This sample comprised peripheral blood, obtained 28 days after the second AZD1222 dose. Every receptor here comes from an adult who received the AZD1222 COVID-19 vaccine.

The gene calls are TRBV6-2 or TRBV6-3 and TRBJ2-7; D possibly corresponds to TRBD1 (6 bases). The CDR3 extends over 15 amino acids. Germline loops: CDR1 MNHEY, CDR2 SVGEGT. With 2 bases removed from V and 1 base from J, the gap between germline ends came to 12 bases. The CDR3 here is CASSYPSRGSYEQYF. The CDR3 DNA sequence: TGTGCCAGCAGTTACCCCTCTAGGGGGTCCTACGAGCAGTACTTC.

This rearrangement joins TRBV7-9 to TRBJ1-2; no firm D call. CDR3 size: 14 residues. The germline V gene encodes CDR1 SEHNR and CDR2 FQNEAQ (reference sequence). Trimming pared 5 bases from V and 2 bases from J, leaving 12 bases between. The CDR3 DNA is TGTGCCAGCAGCCGAATGGACGGAAACTATGGCTACACCTTC. Translated: CASSRMDGNYGYTF.

A remark on this clone: Other DNA sequences in this sample translate to the same CDR3. The gene calls are TRBV7-2 and TRBJ2-1; no clear D gene. In germline, CDR1 is SGHTA, CDR2 FQGNSA. Trimming took off 1 base at V and 0 bases at J, with 1 base between the two ends. The length of the CDR3 is 13 residues. The DNA of the CDR3 is TGTGCCAGCAGCTTAGGCTCCTACAATGAGCAGTTCTTC. The encoded protein is CASSLGSYNEQFF.

With respect to this clone: Other nucleotide sequences in the sample specify the same CDR3. The gene calls are TRBV28 and TRBJ1-2; a possible D gene is TRBD1 (5 bases). The germline V gene has CDR1 MDHEN and CDR2 SYDVKM. The ends were cut back, 4 bases at V and 0 bases at J, with 12 bases in the middle. This CDR3 region has 15 residues. CDR3: CASSSPTGANYGYTF. CDR3 sequence (DNA): TGTGCCAGCAGTTCCCCTACGGGGGCTAACTATGGCTACACCTTC.

This rearrangement joins TRBV21-1 to TRBJ1-4; the table's D gene call, TRBD1, was not cross checked with the DNA. TRBV21-1 counts as a pseudogene. The length of the CDR3 is 16 residues. The CDR3 sequence is CASSDRLRATNEKLFF. As DNA, the CDR3 is TGTGCCAGCAGCGACAGGCTGCGCGCAACTAATGAAAAACTGTTTTTT.

This clone was found a few times. This rearrangement joins TRBV7-2 to TRBJ1-2, with 7 bases lining up with TRBD1. This CDR3 comprises 15 residues. The germline V gene encodes CDR1 SGHTA and CDR2 FQGNSA. V trimming: 1 base; J trimming: 7 bases; junction bases outside the gene matches: 9. The CDR3 bases are TGTGCCAGCAGCTTAGACCCGACAGGGATCGGTGGCTACACCTTC. Its protein is CASSLDPTGIGGYTF.

This clone was seen only a few times. The chain is built from TRBV19 and TRBJ2-7, with a weak D call TRBD2 (6 bases). The CDR3 extends over 16 amino acids. The V gene lost 6 bases and the J gene lost 0 bases, with 18 bases spanning the gap. Germline V gene lookup returns CDR1 LNHDA and CDR2 SQIVND (reference sequence). The CDR3 reads CASSPLGGGDSYEQYF. In DNA, the CDR3 is TGTGCCAGTAGCCCCTTAGGTGGCGGGGACTCCTACGAGCAGTACTTC. The whole variable domain, filled in from reference TRBV19 and TRBJ2-7, reads DGGITQSPKYLFRKEGQNVTLSCEQNLNHDAMYWYRQDPGQGLRLIYYSQIVNDFQKGDIAEGYSVSREKKESFPLTVTSAQKNPTAFYLCASSPLGGGDSYEQYFGPGTRLTVT.

This chain uses TRBV6-5 with TRBJ1-3; TRBD1 matches at 7 bases. CDR1 is MNHEY, CDR2 SVGAGI, per germline. V lost 2 bases to trimming and J lost 4 bases; unmatched junction nucleotides: 8. CDR3 length equals 16 residues. CDR3 in DNA: TGTGCCAGCAGTTACAGTACGGGGACAGAAGGAAACACCATATATTTT. Translating gives CASSYSTGTEGNTIYF.

This clone has a handful of counts. The chain has TRBV28 and TRBJ1-2, with D perhaps matching TRBD1 (6 bases). This CDR3 contains 13 residues. Germline V gene data show CDR1 as MDHEN and CDR2 as SYDVKM. V was trimmed by 3 bases and J by 8 bases, leaving 13 bases between them. The CDR3: CASSLGGGRGYTF. The CDR3 DNA reads as TGTGCCAGCAGTTTGGGGGGGGGCAGAGGCTACACCTTC.

The rearrangement uses TRBV3-1 (or the pseudogene TRBV3-2) and TRBJ1-5; D not certain. The CDR3 loop spans 14 amino acids. With 7 bases removed from V and 0 bases from J, the gap between germline ends came to 10 bases. Germline CDR1 reads LGHDT; CDR2 reads YNNKEL (reference sequence). Here the CDR3 DNA reads TGTGCCAGCACCAGCAGCCATAGCAATCAGCCCCAGCATTTT. Its protein is CASTSSHSNQPQHF.

The chain combines TRBV7-9 with TRBJ2-7, with 8 bases lining up with TRBD1. V was pared by 1 base and J by 4 bases, with 3 bases of the junction left unmatched. The CDR3 length is 14 residues. Germline V lookup: CDR1 SEHNR, CDR2 FQNEAQ (reference sequence). CDR3 protein: CASSLVGQGYEQYF. In DNA, the CDR3 is TGTGCCAGCAGCTTAGTAGGACAGGGTTACGAGCAGTACTTC.

The V and J genes are TRBV30 and TRBJ2-3, with 8 bases matching TRBD1. Per germline, CDR1 GTSNPN and CDR2 SVGIG (reference sequence). V lost 7 bases, J lost 1 base, and 4 bases stayed unmatched. The CDR3 extends over 13 amino acids. Here the CDR3 reads CASGGSGTDTQYF. The CDR3 nucleotides are TGTGCCTCAGGGGGCTCTGGCACAGATACGCAGTATTTT.

The chain has TRBV12-3 or TRBV12-4 and TRBJ1-2; D is unclear. Trimming took 4 bases from V and 3 from J, leaving 3 bases between them. The CDR3 runs to 11 residues. CDR3 DNA sequence: TGTGCCAGCAGTTCCGACTATGGCTACACCTTC. Its protein product is CASSSDYGYTF.

This chain connects TRBV27 to TRBJ1-1, with 7 bases aligning to TRBD1. This CDR3 is 15 amino acids long. J was trimmed by 0 bases and V by 5 bases; bases with no gene match: 6. From germline, CDR1 is MNHEY and CDR2 SMNVEV (reference sequence). The CDR3 DNA sequence: TGTGCCAGCAGTGGGAGACAGGGTCTGAACACTGAAGCTTTCTTT. As protein: CASSGRQGLNTEAFF.

This rearrangement joins TRBV6-2 or TRBV6-3 to TRBJ2-7, with D hard to call. Germline CDR1 MNHEY, CDR2 SVGEGT. The CDR3 sequence is 12 residues long. V lost 2 bases, J lost 1 base, and 3 bases lay in between. The CDR3 sequence is CASSYESYEQYF. Written as DNA, the CDR3 is TGTGCCAGCAGTTACGAGTCCTACGAGCAGTACTTC.

V usage is TRBV7-9 and J usage is TRBJ1-5, with D tentatively TRBD1 (5 bases). The germline V gene has CDR1 SEHNR and CDR2 FQNEAQ (reference sequence). This CDR3 comprises 13 residues. With 3 bases removed from V and 7 bases from J, the gap between germline ends came to 10 bases. The CDR3 region is CASSLGLDQPQHF. In DNA, the CDR3 is TGTGCCAGCAGCTTGGGACTGGACCAGCCCCAGCATTTT. Full variable domain (rest looked up from reference TRBV7-9 and TRBJ1-5): DTGVSQNPRHKITKRGQNVTFRCDPISEHNRLYWYRQTLGQGPEFLTYFQNEAQLEKSRLLSDRFSAERPKGSFSTLEIQRTEQGDSAMYLCASSLGLDQPQHFGDGTRLSIL.

The chain combines TRBV27 with TRBJ2-1, with D possibly TRBD2 on 5 matching bases. The germline V gene encodes CDR1 MNHEY and CDR2 SMNVEV (reference sequence). This CDR3 region has 13 residues. V dropped 6 bases and J dropped 6 bases, with 12 bases sitting between them. CDR3 sequence reads: CASRGEGRNEQFF. CDR3 nucleotides: TGTGCCAGCAGGGGAGAGGGTCGCAATGAGCAGTTCTTC.

The sample holds one count of this clone. The rearrangement links TRBV9 to TRBJ1-3, with unresolved D. V was cut by 3 bases and J by 0 bases, with 10 bases left in between. Germline values: CDR1 SGDLS, CDR2 YYNGEE. The CDR3 loop spans 15 amino acids. CDR3 residues: CASSAQIDSGNTIYF. CDR3 sequence (DNA): TGTGCCAGCAGCGCCCAGATTGACTCTGGAAACACCATATATTTT.

V and J are TRBV28 and TRBJ1-1; TRBD1 aligns across 10 bases. With V trimmed by 10 bases and J by 5 bases, 34 bases remained unmatched. The CDR3 extends over 22 amino acids. Germline-derived CDR1 and CDR2 are MDHEN and SYDVKM. DNA for the CDR3: TGTGCCACGACAGGGGGCCACAATGGTCTCCTGACAGGGGGCGCCTCAAGTACTGAAGCTTTCTTT. Translated: CATTGGHNGLLTGGASSTEAFF.

This clone was counted once. The V call is TRBV28, the J call TRBJ2-7, with D unresolved. V gave up 3 bases and J gave up 0 bases, with 9 bases separating them. CDR1 is MDHEN, CDR2 SYDVKM, per germline. The CDR3 has 14 amino acids. CDR3 amino acids: CASSFAPSSYEQYF. Here the CDR3 DNA reads TGTGCCAGCAGTTTTGCCCCCTCCTCCTACGAGCAGTACTTC. The entire variable domain, with the rest obtained from reference TRBV28 and TRBJ2-7, is as follows: DVKVTQSSRYLVKRTGEKVFLECVQDMDHENMFWYRQDPGLGLRLIYFSYDVKMKEKGDIPEGYSVSREKKERFSLILESASTNQTSMYLCASSFAPSSYEQYFGPGTRLTVT.

This sequence joins TRBV6-2 or TRBV6-3 and TRBJ2-4, with D perhaps matching TRBD2 (5 bases). The CDR3 consists of 16 residues. V was trimmed by 2 bases and J by 0 bases, leaving 11 bases between them. CDR1 and CDR2 (germline): MNHEY, SVGEGT. The DNA of the CDR3 is TGTGCCAGCAGTTACGATGCGGGCATAGCCAAAAACATTCAGTACTTC. Protein: CASSYDAGIAKNIQYF.

This chain connects TRBV12-3 or TRBV12-4 to TRBJ2-7; 7 bases agree with TRBD1. The CDR3 totals 13 residues. V lost 10 bases to trimming and J lost 6 bases; unmatched junction nucleotides: 12. CDR3 sequence reads: CANLPKGASEQYF. As DNA, the CDR3 is TGTGCCAACCTCCCCAAGGGGGCGAGCGAGCAGTACTTC.

J is TRBJ2-3 and V is TRBV7-2; TRBD2 aligns across 7 bases. The CDR3 totals 15 residues. The germline V gene has CDR1 SGHTA and CDR2 FQGNSA. The J segment lost 1 base and the V segment lost 0 bases, leaving 1 base of the junction unmatched. The CDR3 DNA sequence: TGTGCCAGCAGCTTAGCCGCGGGAGGCACAGATACGCAGTATTTT. Protein: CASSLAAGGTDTQYF.

The V and J genes are TRBV30 and TRBJ2-1; D perhaps matches TRBD1 (5 bases). The CDR3 spans 14 residues. Germline CDR1 and CDR2: GTSNPN and SVGIG (reference sequence). Trimming left V 6 bases short and J 3 bases short, with 15 bases between. The CDR3 sequence is CACATGLRYNEQFF. The CDR3 DNA sequence: TGTGCCTGTGCTACAGGTCTCCGCTACAATGAGCAGTTCTTC.

V is TRBV7-3 and J is TRBJ2-1; the match to TRBD2 covers 9 bases. The CDR3 runs 15 residues. Germline CDR1 reads SGHTA; CDR2 reads FQGTGA. With 5 bases clipped from V and 8 bases from J, the junction kept 10 bases outside the gene matches. The CDR3, as DNA: TGTGCCAGCAGCCCGGGAGGCGGGAGGGCCGATGAGCAGTTCTTC. Translating gives CASSPGGGRADEQFF.

This chain uses TRBV2 with TRBJ1-6, with 7 nucleotides matching TRBD1. V was clipped by 2 bases and J by 7 bases; unmatched bases: 5. Germline V CDR1 and CDR2: SNHLY, FYNNEI. This CDR3 comprises 15 residues. DNA of the CDR3: TGTGCCAGCAGTGAAAGGACAGGTGGCAATTCACCCCTCCACTTT. It is translated as CASSERTGGNSPLHF. The full variable domain, in which reference TRBV2 and TRBJ1-6 provide the parts outside the CDR3, is EPEVTQTPSHQVTQMGQEVILRCVPISNHLYFYWYRQILGQKVEFLVSFYNNEISEKSEIFDDQFSVERPDGSNFTLKIRSTKLEDSAMYFCASSERTGGNSPLHFGNGTRLTVT.

This clone was recorded only once. The chain recombines TRBV5-6 with TRBJ1-2; D remains unclear. Germline V gene data show CDR1 as SGHDT and CDR2 as YYEEEE. Deletions cut 1 base from V and 8 bases from J, with 15 bases between. CDR3 size: 14 residues. The CDR3, as DNA: TGTGCCAGCAGCTTGTACCCCGCTGCGAGAGGCTACACCTTC. This translates into CASSLYPAARGYTF.

The rearrangement links TRBV11-2 to TRBJ2-7; TRBD1 aligns across 9 bases. Germline V gene lookup returns CDR1 SGHAT and CDR2 FQNNGV. The CDR3 has 15 residues. The junction had 9 bases not matched to a gene; V was cut back by 5 bases and J by 4 bases. CDR3 sequence: CASSTNRGPRYEQYF. CDR3 sequence (DNA): TGTGCCAGCAGCACAAACAGGGGGCCTAGGTACGAGCAGTACTTC.

CDR3 residues: CAIRGLAENTGELFF. CDR3 sequence (DNA): TGTGCCATCAGGGGACTAGCGGAGAACACCGGGGAGCTGTTTTTT. J is TRBJ2-2 and V is TRBV10-3; 11 bases agree with TRBD2. V lost 6 bases and J lost 1; bases outside the gene matches: 1. Germline values: CDR1 ENHRY, CDR2 SYGVKD. This CDR3 contains 15 residues.